Here is one TCR beta chain with its context. Its antigen remains unidentified. Sampling times: baseline, cycle 4 day 1, cycle 7 day 1. This sample is drawn from a study of OX40 agonist ivuxolimab in advanced cancers. Study overall: Melanoma, hepatocellular carcinoma, head and neck or renal cell cancer occurred in dose-escalation patients. Prior therapy, whether anti-PD-1, anti-PD-L1 or anti-CTLA-4, was allowed, and about 40% had some. Broader study findings: Nonresponders included some who also had low normalized T-cell clonal expansion.

Libraries were prepared by immunoSEQ multiplex PCR; TCRdb keeps only in-frame clonotypes and omits some of them. The repertoire holds approximately 74,000 clones, with around 80% as singletons. This sample comprised CD4+ or CD8+ T cells sorted from blood, obtained in a trial of the OX40 agonist ivuxolimab. The TCR was taken from an adult with an advanced solid tumor such as melanoma, head and neck, liver or kidney cancer.

For the CDR3, the DNA is TGTGCCAGCAGTTTATTTCGGGTCACTGAAGCTTTCTTT. It codes for CASSLFRVTEAFF. The chain recombines TRBV28 with TRBJ1-1; the D is unclear. The CDR3 runs 13 residues. The V end lost 1 base, the J end lost 4 bases, and 7 bases lay between the germline ends. Germline CDR1 reads MDHEN; CDR2 reads SYDVKM.